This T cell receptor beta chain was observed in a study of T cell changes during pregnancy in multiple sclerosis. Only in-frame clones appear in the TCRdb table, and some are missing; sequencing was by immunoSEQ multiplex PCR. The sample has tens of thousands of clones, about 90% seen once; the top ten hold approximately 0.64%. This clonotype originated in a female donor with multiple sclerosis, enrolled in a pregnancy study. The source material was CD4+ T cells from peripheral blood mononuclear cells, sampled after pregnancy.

The CDR3 coding sequence is TGTGCCACCAGCGTTAGCGGGATTACAGATACGCAGTATTTT. It yields the protein CATSVSGITDTQYF. The chain employs TRBV15 and TRBJ2-3; 8 nucleotides match TRBD2. Germline V CDR1 and CDR2: LNHNV, YYDKDF (reference sequence). The V and J ends lost 5 bases and 3 bases, in that order; junction bases with no gene match: 4. The CDR3 runs to 14 residues.